This entry is about one TCR beta chain. Its specificity is not known. This record belongs to a study of radiotherapy plus CTLA-4 blockade in lung cancer. Overall study: With over 25% of patients having disease control, objective responses were seen in less than 20%.

The CDR3 extends over 20 amino acids. Notes on the study in general: Per reports, early blood T cell clone dynamics, plus interferon-beta, forecast response most strongly. Subsequent to radiotherapy plus ipilimumab, tumor-derived TCR clones underwent expansion in blood.

Lung cancer patients with chemo-refractory metastatic non-small-cell disease were given focal radiation plus CTLA-4 blockade with ipilimumab. Assay: immunoSEQ multiplex PCR; the TCRdb copy retains only in-frame clones and omits some. Here the sample spans roughly 90,000 clones, approximately 86% being singletons. The chain has TRBV1 and TRBJ1-3. TRBV1 is termed a pseudogene. The origin of this receptor is a human donor with non-small cell lung cancer that progressed on radiotherapy plus ipilimumab. Here the sequenced sample was peripheral blood, taken from a patient treated with radiotherapy plus ipilimumab. The CDR3: CTSSQSKLLQGPRPGNTIYF. The CDR3, as DNA: TGCACCAGCAGCCAATCTAAGCTCCTGCAGGGACCCAGGCCTGGAAACACCATATATTTT.